This T cell receptor beta chain was retrieved from a study of shared clonotypes between healthy human individuals. The protocol was immunoSEQ multiplex PCR, while the TCRdb copy is restricted to in-frame clones and leaves out a portion. The repertoire has roughly 2,500,000 clones, roughly 93% of them found once; the top ten carry approximately 0.37%. The V and J ends lost 5 bases and 3 bases, in that order; junction bases with no gene match: 7. The CDR3 extends over 16 amino acids. Germline CDR1 reads SGDLS; CDR2 reads YYNGEE. The clonotype originates from a man between 18 and 35 years old in good health. Some clones in this sample may be carry-over from other donors' samples. The sequenced material came from naive CD4+ T cells from PBMCs. Subset noted: CD45RA+ positively selected. The V call is TRBV9, the J call TRBJ2-2; 10 nucleotides agree with TRBD2. For the CDR3, the DNA is TGTGCCAGCAGTGTAATAGCGGGAGGACACACCGGGGAGCTGTTTTTT. Protein: CASSVIAGGHTGELFF.